One and the same sample provided the 15 T cell receptor beta chains below, sequenced in a study of blood T cells in healthy people across ages. A sample-barcoded 5' primer and a J-beta primer mix were used in a second PCR of about 6 to 12 cycles. TCRdb re-called the 5' RACE reads through MiXCR, storing one row per CDR3 protein. The sample carries some 1.6 million distinct CDR3 sequences, 34% recorded once. Material for sequencing was blood. These receptor sequences come from a woman under 40 in good health.

The chain is built from TRBV7-9 and TRBJ2-3; 8 bases are shared with TRBD1. Germline V CDR1 and CDR2: SEHNR, FQNEAQ (reference sequence). The J segment lost 4 bases and the V segment lost 5 bases, leaving 11 bases of the junction unmatched. The CDR3 loop spans 16 amino acids. CDR3 nucleotide sequence: TGTGCCAGCAGCCCCTGGCAGGGGGCAAACGCAGATACGCAGTATTTT. Amino acid sequence: CASSPWQGANADTQYF.

This clonotype occurred a few times. The rearrangement uses TRBV4-1 and TRBJ2-1, with D possibly matching TRBD2 (6 bases). V lost 4 bases, J lost 2 bases, and 18 bases lay in between. Per the germline V gene, CDR1 is MGHRA and CDR2 is YSYEKL. CDR3 size: 17 residues. The chain's CDR3 is CASSLSLGRTAYNEQFF. CDR3 DNA: TGCGCCAGCAGCCTTAGTTTAGGGAGGACCGCCTACAATGAGCAGTTCTTC.

This clonotype has more than one count but fewer than ten. J is TRBJ1-4 and V is TRBV28, with D maybe TRBD1 (5 bases). V was trimmed by 9 bases and J by 8 bases, leaving 16 bases between them. The CDR3 totals 13 residues. Germline V CDR1 and CDR2: MDHEN, SYDVKM. CDR3 protein: CASRRGVGEKLFF. The CDR3 nucleotides read TGTGCCAGTCGGCGGGGGGTAGGGGAAAAACTGTTTTTT.

V usage is TRBV20-1 and J usage is TRBJ1-2; perhaps TRBD1 as D (6 bases). This CDR3 region has 15 residues. CDR1 DFQATT and CDR2 SNEGSKA come from the germline V gene (reference sequence). V dropped 0 bases and J dropped 5 bases, with 16 bases sitting between them. The CDR3 sequence is CSARDWGGRGYGYTF. The CDR3, as DNA: TGCAGTGCTAGAGATTGGGGGGGCAGGGGATATGGCTACACCTTC.

This clonotype came up once. V is TRBV5-6 and J is TRBJ2-1; 8 nucleotides agree with TRBD1. Looked up from germline, CDR1 is SGHDT and CDR2 is YYEEEE. V lost 0 bases, J lost 1 base, and 3 bases stayed unmatched. The CDR3 is 16 residues long. CDR3 region: CASSLATGASYNEQFF. The CDR3 nucleotides read TGTGCCAGCAGCTTGGCGACAGGGGCATCCTACAATGAGCAGTTCTTC.

This clonotype was picked up many times. The V and J genes are TRBV7-6 and TRBJ2-1; 7 bases map to TRBD1. J lost 6 bases, V lost 2 bases, and 1 base had no gene match. CDR3 size: 13 residues. Germline V CDR1 and CDR2: SGHVS, FNYEAQ. The CDR3 DNA is TGTGCCAGCAGCTTACCAGGGGGCAATGAGCAGTTCTTC. Protein: CASSLPGGNEQFF. Based on the CDR3 plus reference TRBV7-6 and TRBJ2-1, the full variable domain is GAGVSQSPRYKVTKRGQDVALRCDPISGHVSLYWYRQALGQGPEFLTYFNYEAQQDKSGLPNDRFSAERPEGSISTLTIQRTEQRDSAMYRCASSLPGGNEQFFGPGTRLTVL.

This clonotype was observed a few times. The chain combines TRBV20-1 with TRBJ1-1; unclear D gene. Trimming removed 8 bases from V and 0 bases from J, with 16 bases in between. From germline, CDR1 is DFQATT and CDR2 SNEGSKA (reference sequence). There are 14 residues in the CDR3. In DNA, the CDR3 is TGCAGTCCCTTCGGCCAAGGGATGAACACTGAAGCTTTCTTT. Amino acid sequence: CSPFGQGMNTEAFF.

This chain connects TRBV6-2 or TRBV6-3 to TRBJ1-2; D is unclear. V dropped 8 bases and J dropped 11 bases, with 15 bases sitting between them. The CDR3 sequence is 11 residues long. Germline V gives CDR1 MNHEY, CDR2 SVGEGT. CDR3 sequence reads: CASFGERRYTF. The DNA of the CDR3 is TGTGCCAGCTTCGGGGAGAGAAGATACACCTTC.

The V and J genes are TRBV5-1 and TRBJ2-3; D call uncertain. The CDR3 loop spans 13 amino acids. Trimming pared 3 bases from V and 4 bases from J, leaving 9 bases between. Germline-derived CDR1 and CDR2 are SGHRS and YFSETQ. The CDR3 DNA is TGCGCCAGCAGCTGGGCTTCCGCAGATACGCAGTATTTT. It translates to CASSWASADTQYF. Together with reference TRBV5-1 and TRBJ2-3, the CDR3 gives the full variable domain: KAGVTQTPRYLIKTRGQQVTLSCSPISGHRSVSWYQQTPGQGLQFLFEYFSETQRNKGNFPGRFSGRQFSNSRSEMNVSTLELGDSALYLCASSWASADTQYFGPGTRLTVL.

A note on this clonotype: Since a much larger clone is just one base distant, this may be a read error. The chain links TRBV28 to TRBJ2-7, with 10 positions matching TRBD2. Germline loops: CDR1 MDHEN, CDR2 SYDVKM. V shed 3 bases, J shed 7 bases, and the junction held 9 bases outside the gene matches. The CDR3 sequence is 15 residues long. CDR3 loop: CASSLGSGRLREQYF. DNA for the CDR3: TGTGCCAGCAGTTTGGGTAGCGGGAGGTTGCGGGAGCAGTACTTC.

In its sample, this clonotype was seen a few times. This sequence joins TRBV7-8 and TRBJ2-3, with D perhaps TRBD1 or TRBD2 (8 bases each). The CDR3 contains 19 residues. The germline V and J ends were trimmed by 10 bases and 3 bases, with 32 bases remaining between them. CDR1 and CDR2 (germline): SGHVS, FQNEAQ. CDR3 nucleotides: TGTGCCACCACACTATGGGGCAGGGGGCGGTCTAGCGGGACAGATACGCAGTATTTT. Translating gives CATTLWGRGRSSGTDTQYF.

V gene TRBV3-1 combines with J gene TRBJ2-1; D gene unclear. With 3 bases removed from V and 6 bases from J, the gap between germline ends came to 9 bases. Germline CDR1 is LGHDT and CDR2 is YNNKEL (reference sequence). The CDR3 spans 13 residues. The CDR3 coding sequence is TGTGCCAGCAGCCATAGTGCGACCAATGAGCAGTTCTTC. It is translated as CASSHSATNEQFF.

This clonotype was counted between two and nine times. The chain couples TRBV7-2 to TRBJ1-2; 7 bases are shared with TRBD1. The CDR3 is 14 amino acids. Germline V gives CDR1 SGHTA, CDR2 FQGNSA. V lost 3 bases, J lost 8 bases, and 9 bases stayed unmatched. The CDR3 DNA sequence: TGTGCCAGCAGCTTCAATACAGGGGAAAGGGGCTACACCTTC. Its translation is CASSFNTGERGYTF.

The CDR3 DNA sequence: TGTGCCAGCAGTTTACGGTGGGAGGGTCGGCCTGAGCAGTTCTTC. Residues: CASSLRWEGRPEQFF. The J gene is TRBJ2-1, the V gene TRBV28; 7 bases fit TRBD2. There are 15 residues in the CDR3. Germline V lookup: CDR1 MDHEN, CDR2 SYDVKM. After removal of 2 bases from V and 9 bases from J, the junction contained 10 bases not matched to a gene.

The rearrangement links TRBV10-3 to TRBJ2-1, with D tentatively TRBD2 (5 bases). This CDR3 comprises 13 residues. Trimming took off 4 bases at V and 4 bases at J, with 8 bases between the two ends. Germline lookup yields CDR1 ENHRY and CDR2 SYGVKD. The CDR3 spells CAISGGVYNEQFF. As DNA, the CDR3 is TGTGCCATCAGTGGGGGAGTTTACAATGAGCAGTTCTTC.